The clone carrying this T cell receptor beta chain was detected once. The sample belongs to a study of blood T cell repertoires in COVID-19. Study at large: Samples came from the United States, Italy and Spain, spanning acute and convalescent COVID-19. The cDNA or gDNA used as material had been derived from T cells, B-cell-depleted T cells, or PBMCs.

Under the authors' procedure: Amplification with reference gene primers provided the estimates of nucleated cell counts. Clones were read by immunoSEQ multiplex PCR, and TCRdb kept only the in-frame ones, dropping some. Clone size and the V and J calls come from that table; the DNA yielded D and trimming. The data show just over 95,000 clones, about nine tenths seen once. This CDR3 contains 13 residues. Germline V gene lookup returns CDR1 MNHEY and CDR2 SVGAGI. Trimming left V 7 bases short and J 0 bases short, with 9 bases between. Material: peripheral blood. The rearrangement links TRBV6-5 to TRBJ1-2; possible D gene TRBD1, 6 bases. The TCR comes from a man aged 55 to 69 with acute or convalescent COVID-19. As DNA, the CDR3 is TGTGCCAGCAACCAGGGGCCTAACTATGGCTACACCTTC. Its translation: CASNQGPNYGYTF.